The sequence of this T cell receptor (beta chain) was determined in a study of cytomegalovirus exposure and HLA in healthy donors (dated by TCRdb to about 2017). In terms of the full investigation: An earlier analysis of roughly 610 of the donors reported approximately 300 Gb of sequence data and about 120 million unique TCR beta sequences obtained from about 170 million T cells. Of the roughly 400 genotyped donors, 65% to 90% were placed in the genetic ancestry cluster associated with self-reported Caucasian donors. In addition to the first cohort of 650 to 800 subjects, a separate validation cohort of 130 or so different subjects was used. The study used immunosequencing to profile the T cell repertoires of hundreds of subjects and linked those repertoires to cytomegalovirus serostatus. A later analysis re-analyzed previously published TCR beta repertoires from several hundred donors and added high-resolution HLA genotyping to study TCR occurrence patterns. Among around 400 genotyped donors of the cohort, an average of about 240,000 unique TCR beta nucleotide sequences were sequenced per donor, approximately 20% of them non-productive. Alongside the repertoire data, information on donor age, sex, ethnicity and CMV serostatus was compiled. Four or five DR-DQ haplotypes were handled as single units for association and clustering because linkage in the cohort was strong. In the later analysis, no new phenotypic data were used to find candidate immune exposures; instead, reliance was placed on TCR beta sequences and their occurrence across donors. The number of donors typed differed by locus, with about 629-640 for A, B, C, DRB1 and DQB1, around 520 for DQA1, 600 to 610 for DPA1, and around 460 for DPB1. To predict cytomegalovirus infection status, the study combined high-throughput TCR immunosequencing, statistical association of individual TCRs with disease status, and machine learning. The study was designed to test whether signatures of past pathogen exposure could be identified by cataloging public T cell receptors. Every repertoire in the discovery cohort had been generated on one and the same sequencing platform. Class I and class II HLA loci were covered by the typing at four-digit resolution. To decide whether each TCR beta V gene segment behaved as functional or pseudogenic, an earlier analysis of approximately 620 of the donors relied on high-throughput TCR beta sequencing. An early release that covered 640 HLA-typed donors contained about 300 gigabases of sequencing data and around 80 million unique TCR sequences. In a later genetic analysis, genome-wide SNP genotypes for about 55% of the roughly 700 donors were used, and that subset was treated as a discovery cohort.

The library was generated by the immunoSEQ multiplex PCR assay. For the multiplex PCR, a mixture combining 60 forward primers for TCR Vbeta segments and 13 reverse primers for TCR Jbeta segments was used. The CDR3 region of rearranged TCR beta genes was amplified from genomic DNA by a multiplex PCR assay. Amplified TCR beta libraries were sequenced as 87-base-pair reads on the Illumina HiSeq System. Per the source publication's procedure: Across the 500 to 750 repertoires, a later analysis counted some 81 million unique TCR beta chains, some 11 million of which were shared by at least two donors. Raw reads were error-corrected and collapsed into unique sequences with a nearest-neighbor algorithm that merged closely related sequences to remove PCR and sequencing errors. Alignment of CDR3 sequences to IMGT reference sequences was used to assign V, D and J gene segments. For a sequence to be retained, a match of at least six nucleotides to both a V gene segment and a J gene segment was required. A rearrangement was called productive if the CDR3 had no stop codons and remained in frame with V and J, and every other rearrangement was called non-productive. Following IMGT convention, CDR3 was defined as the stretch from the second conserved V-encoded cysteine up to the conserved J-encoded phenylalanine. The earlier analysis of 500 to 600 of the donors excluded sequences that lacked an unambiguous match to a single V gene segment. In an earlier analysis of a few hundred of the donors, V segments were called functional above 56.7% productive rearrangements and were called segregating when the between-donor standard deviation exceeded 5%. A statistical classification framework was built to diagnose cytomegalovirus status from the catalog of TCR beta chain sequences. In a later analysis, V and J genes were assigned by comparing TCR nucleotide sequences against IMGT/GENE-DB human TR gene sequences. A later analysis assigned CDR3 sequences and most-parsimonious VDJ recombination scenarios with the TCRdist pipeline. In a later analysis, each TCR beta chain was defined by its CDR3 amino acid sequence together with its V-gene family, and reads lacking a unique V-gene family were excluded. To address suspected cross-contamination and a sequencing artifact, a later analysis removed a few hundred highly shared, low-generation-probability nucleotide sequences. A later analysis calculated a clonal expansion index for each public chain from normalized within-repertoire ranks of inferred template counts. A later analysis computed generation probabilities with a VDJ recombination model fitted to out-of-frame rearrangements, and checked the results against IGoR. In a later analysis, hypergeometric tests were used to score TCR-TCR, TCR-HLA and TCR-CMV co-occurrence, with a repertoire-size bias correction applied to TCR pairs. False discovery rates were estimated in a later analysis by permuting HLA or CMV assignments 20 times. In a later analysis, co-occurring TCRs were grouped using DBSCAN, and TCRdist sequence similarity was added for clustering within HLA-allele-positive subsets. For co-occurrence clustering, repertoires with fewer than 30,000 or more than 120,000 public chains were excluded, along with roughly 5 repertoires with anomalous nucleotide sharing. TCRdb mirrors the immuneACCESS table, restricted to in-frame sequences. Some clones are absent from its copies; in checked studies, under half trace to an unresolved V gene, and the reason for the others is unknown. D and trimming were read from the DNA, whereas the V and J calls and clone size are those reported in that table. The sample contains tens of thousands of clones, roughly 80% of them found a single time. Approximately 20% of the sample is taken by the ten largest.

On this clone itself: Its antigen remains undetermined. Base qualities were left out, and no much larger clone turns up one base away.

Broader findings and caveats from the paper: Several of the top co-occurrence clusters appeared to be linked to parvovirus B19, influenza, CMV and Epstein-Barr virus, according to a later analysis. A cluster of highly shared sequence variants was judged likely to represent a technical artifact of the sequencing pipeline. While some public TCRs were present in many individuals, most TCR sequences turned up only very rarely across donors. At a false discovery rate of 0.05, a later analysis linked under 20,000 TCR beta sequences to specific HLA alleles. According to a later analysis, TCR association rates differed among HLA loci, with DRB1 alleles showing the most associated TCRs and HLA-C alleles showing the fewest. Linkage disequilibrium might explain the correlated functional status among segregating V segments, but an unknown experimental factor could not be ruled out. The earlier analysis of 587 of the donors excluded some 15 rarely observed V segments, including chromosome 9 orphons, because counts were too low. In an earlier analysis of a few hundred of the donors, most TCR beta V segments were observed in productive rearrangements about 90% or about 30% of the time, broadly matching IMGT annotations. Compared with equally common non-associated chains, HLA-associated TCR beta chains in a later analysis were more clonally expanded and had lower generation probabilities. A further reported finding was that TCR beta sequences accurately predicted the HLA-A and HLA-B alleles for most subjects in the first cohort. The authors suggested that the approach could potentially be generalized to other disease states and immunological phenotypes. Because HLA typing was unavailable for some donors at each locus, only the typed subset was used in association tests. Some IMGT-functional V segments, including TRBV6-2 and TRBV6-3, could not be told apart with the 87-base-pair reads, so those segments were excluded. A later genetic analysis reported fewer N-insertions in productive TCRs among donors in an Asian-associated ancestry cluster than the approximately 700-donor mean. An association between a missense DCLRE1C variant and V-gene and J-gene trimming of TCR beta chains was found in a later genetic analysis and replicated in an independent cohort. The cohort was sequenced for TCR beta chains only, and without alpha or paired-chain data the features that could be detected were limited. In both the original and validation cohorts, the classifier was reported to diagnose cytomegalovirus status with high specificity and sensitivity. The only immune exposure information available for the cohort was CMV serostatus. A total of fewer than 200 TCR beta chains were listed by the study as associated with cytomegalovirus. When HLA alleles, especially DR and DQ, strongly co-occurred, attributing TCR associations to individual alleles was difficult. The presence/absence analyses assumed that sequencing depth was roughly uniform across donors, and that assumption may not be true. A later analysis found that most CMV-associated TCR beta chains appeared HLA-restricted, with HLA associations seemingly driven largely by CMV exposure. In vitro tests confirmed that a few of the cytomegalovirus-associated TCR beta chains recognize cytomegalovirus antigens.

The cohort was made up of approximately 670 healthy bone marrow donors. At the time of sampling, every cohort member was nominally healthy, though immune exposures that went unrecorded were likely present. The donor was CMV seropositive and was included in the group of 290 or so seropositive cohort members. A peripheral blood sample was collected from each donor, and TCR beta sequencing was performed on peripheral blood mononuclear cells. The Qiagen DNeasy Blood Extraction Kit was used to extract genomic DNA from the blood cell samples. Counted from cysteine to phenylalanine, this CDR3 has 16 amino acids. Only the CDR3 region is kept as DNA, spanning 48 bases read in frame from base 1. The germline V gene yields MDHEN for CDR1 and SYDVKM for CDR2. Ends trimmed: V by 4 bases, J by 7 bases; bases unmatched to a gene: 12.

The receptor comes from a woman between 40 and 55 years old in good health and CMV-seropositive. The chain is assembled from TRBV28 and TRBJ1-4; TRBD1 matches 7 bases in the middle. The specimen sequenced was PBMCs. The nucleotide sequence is TGTGCCAGCAGTTCCCCGCTACAGGGGCCCGGTGAAAAACTGTTTTTT. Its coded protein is CASSSPLQGPGEKLFF.